The clone carrying this TCR beta chain was detected only once. This entry comes from a study of shared T cell receptors in the human thymus. Generated by immunoSEQ multiplex PCR, the TCRdb table keeps only in-frame clones and is missing some. The table includes roughly 700,000 clones, 70% to 90% detected once. Germline V gives CDR1 MNHEY, CDR2 SMNVEV (reference sequence). J gave up 4 bases and V 8 bases, and 13 bases lay outside the gene matches. This CDR3 region has 17 residues. The data also belong to a second study, concerning human thymus T cells. This second report adds: The donors were infants in Finland with congenital heart defects, otherwise immunologically healthy.

The receptor comes from a boy younger than two with a congenital heart defect. The chain employs TRBV27 and TRBJ2-7; 14 nucleotides agree with TRBD2. The sample comprised thymocytes. CDR3 in DNA: TGTGCCAGCCCTGCCGGGACTAGCGGGAGAGCAAATTACGAGCAGTACTTC. Protein sequence: CASPAGTSGRANYEQYF.